A single T cell receptor (beta chain) is shown here with its context. The data originate from a study of regulatory T cells in long-lasting Graves disease. Researchers made TCR beta libraries by using iRepertoire HTBI primers and running Arm-PCR on CDR3 regions. TCRdb processed the multiplex PCR reads anew with MiXCR; each CDR3 protein has one entry. Of 680,000 or so distinct CDR3 sequences listed, approximately 15% are singletons. After removal of 4 bases from V and 4 bases from J, the junction contained 11 bases not matched to a gene. CDR1 and CDR2 from the germline V gene are SGHRS and YFSETQ. The CDR3 contains 18 residues. Time point denoted: newly diagnosed GD, antithyroid drugs for less than 3 months. PBMC RNA served as the TCR library source. These same records also appear under a second study, on T cells in Graves' hyperthyroidism and ophthalmopathy. That paper adds: No ophthalmopathy progression within 18 months constituted stable Graves' hyperthyroidism.

The chain has TRBV5-1 and TRBJ2-2, with 12 nucleotides matching TRBD2. This clonotype was obtained from a woman under 40 with Graves disease. This specimen consisted of peripheral blood mononuclear cells (PBMCs), obtained at new diagnosis, from a patient treated with antithyroid drugs. CDR3 sequence reads: CASSEGLAGDGTTGELFF. The CDR3 nucleotides read TGCGCCAGCAGCGAGGGACTAGCGGGCGACGGGACCACCGGGGAGCTGTTTTTT.